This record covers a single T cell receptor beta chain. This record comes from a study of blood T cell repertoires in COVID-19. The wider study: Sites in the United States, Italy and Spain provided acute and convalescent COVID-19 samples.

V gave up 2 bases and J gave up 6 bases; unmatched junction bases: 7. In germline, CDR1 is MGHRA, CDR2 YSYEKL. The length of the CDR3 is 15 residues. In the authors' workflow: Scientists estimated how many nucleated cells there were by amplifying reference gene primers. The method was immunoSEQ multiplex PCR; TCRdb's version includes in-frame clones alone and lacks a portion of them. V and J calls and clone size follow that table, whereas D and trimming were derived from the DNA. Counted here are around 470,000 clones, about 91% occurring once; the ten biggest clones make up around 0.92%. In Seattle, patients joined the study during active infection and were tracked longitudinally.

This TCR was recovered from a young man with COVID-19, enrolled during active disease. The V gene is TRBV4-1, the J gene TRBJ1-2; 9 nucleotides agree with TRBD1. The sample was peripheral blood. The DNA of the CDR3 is TGCGCCAGCAGCCAAAGGGAACGGACAGGGGATGGCTACACCTTC. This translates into CASSQRERTGDGYTF.